Listed below are T cell receptor beta chains from one sample, sequenced in a study of shared clonotypes between healthy human individuals. The assay was immunoSEQ multiplex PCR, and TCRdb's table has in-frame clones only and misses some. Altogether 800,000 to 1,200,000 clones are present, approximately 80% being singletons, with the ten largest covering approximately 0.5%. The sequencing sample was made of memory CD4+ T cells from PBMCs. These receptors all come from a man aged 18 to 35 in good health. Some clones in this sample may be carry-over from other donors' samples. CDR3s leave out the opening cysteine and the closing phenylalanine or tryptophan. Each record gives: V gene, J gene, CDR3 protein.

V: TRBV28; J: TRBJ2-7; CDR3: ASSFSSGRFFEQY
V: TRBV2; J: TRBJ1-1; CDR3: ASSDLAGAF
V: TRBV11-3; J: TRBJ2-1; CDR3: ASSSTSNEQF
V: TRBV7-3; J: TRBJ2-3; CDR3: ASSPRFTDTQY
V: TRBV2; J: TRBJ2-7; CDR3: ASSENREPIYEQY
V: TRBV30; J: TRBJ1-1; CDR3: AWNRDSNTEAF
V: TRBV27; J: TRBJ1-2; CDR3: ASRTGELSNYGYT
V: TRBV2; J: TRBJ2-6; CDR3: ASSTGGGSGANVLT
V: TRBV29-1; J: TRBJ2-2; CDR3: SVEDEGVKRTGELF
V: TRBV6-8; J: TRBJ2-5; CDR3: ASFRETQY
V: TRBV19; J: TRBJ1-5; CDR3: ASSFTDQPQH
V: TRBV7-2; J: TRBJ2-5; CDR3: ASSSRTGQETQY
V: TRBV28; J: TRBJ2-5; CDR3: ASSLPEGWETQY
V: TRBV9; J: TRBJ1-1; CDR3: ASSVALNTEAF
V: TRBV5-1; J: TRBJ1-1; CDR3: ASSAAGWTDMNTEAF
V: TRBV18; J: TRBJ2-3; CDR3: ASSEYVGGRDTQY
V: TRBV5-5; J: TRBJ2-3; CDR3: ASSLGTHVSTDTQY
V: TRBV5-1; J: TRBJ2-3; CDR3: ASSLVGQGTDTQY
V: TRBV29-1; J: TRBJ1-1; CDR3: SVRGDWGSEAF
V: TRBV5-1; J: TRBJ1-3; CDR3: ASSSDSSGNTIY
V: TRBV30; J: TRBJ1-5; CDR3: AWSVRGISNQPQH
V: TRBV5-1; J: TRBJ2-7; CDR3: ASSFLGAGVHEQY
V: TRBV28; J: TRBJ2-3; CDR3: ASSTAGLPTDTQY
V: TRBV4-3; J: TRBJ1-5; CDR3: ASSQEFGPGPQH
V: TRBV27; J: TRBJ1-4; CDR3: ASSLLRMDRVGKLF
V: TRBV10-3; J: NA; CDR3: AIGRETYEQY
V: TRBV7-8; J: TRBJ2-5; CDR3: ASSFLAGGGETQY
V: TRBV7-9; J: TRBJ2-5; CDR3: ASSRTSGYQETQY
V: TRBV2; J: TRBJ1-2; CDR3: ASSEERAGVYGYT
V: TRBV27; J: TRBJ2-5; CDR3: ASGQEQETQY
V: TRBV7-2; J: TRBJ2-2; CDR3: ASSSRLAVTGELF
V: TRBV7-9; J: TRBJ1-3; CDR3: ASQSSGNTIY
V: TRBV11-3; J: TRBJ2-7; CDR3: AGSPGTSEAYEQY
V: TRBV29-1; J: TRBJ2-3; CDR3: SVVWGRAPDTQY
V: TRBV2; J: TRBJ2-1; CDR3: ASRPPGGSYNEQF
V: TRBV6-1; J: TRBJ2-2; CDR3: ASEGLGASGELF
V: TRBV19; J: TRBJ1-5; CDR3: ASSPPGQGRRYQPQH
V: TRBV7-2; J: TRBJ1-5; CDR3: ASSLGSRTENQPQH
V: TRBV28; J: TRBJ2-5; CDR3: ASRPGGPGQGSETQY
V: TRBV15; J: TRBJ2-1; CDR3: ATSRGTSGRRLSYNEQF
V: TRBV28; J: TRBJ1-5; CDR3: ASSPAGGQASNQPQH
V: TRBV11-2; J: TRBJ1-5; CDR3: ASSSQGGDQPQH
V: TRBV28; J: TRBJ2-2; CDR3: ASKLGGTTGELF
V: TRBV16; J: TRBJ2-7; CDR3: ASSQSGQGLYEQY
V: TRBV18; J: TRBJ1-4; CDR3: ASKPLEGISTNEKLF
V: TRBV2; J: TRBJ2-7; CDR3: ASRELAGGPDEQY
V: TRBV2; J: TRBJ2-1; CDR3: ASTRATENKQF
V: TRBV18; J: TRBJ1-2; CDR3: ASSRGQSYGYT
V: TRBV7-6; J: TRBJ1-2; CDR3: ASSQGQGGYGYT
V: TRBV7-9; J: TRBJ1-2; CDR3: ASSFSTGPAGGYT
V: TRBV5-8; J: TRBJ2-2; CDR3: ASSLTKTSGRTGELF